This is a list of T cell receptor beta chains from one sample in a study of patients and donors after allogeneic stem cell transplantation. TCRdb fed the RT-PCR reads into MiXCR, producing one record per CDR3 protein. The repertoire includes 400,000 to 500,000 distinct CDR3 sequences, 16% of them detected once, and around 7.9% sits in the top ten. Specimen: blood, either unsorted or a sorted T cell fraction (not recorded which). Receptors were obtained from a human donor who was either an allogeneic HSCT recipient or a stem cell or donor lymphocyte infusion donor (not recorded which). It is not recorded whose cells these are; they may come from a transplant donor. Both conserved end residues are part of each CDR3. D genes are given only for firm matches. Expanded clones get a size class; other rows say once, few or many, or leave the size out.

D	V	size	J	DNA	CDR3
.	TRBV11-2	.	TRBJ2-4	TGTGCCAGCAGCTTAGGCCTCCCTAGTGCCAAAAACATTCAGTACTTC	CASSLGLPSAKNIQYF
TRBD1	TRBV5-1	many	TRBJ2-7	TGCGCCAGCAGCGTCCAGGGACAGGGGATCTACGAGCAGTACTTC	CASSVQGQGIYEQYF
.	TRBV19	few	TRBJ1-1	TGTGCCAGTAGTAAGACAGGCCTGAACACTGAAGCTTTCTTT	CASSKTGLNTEAFF
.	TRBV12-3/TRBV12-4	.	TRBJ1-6	TGTGCCAGCAGCCAAAGGATGGAGTTTTCACCCCTCCACTTT	CASSQRMEFSPLHF
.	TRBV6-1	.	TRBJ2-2	TGTGCCAGCAGTGTCCGTCTAGACAACGGGGAGCTGTTTTTT	CASSVRLDNGELFF
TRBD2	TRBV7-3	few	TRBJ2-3	TGTGCCAGCAGCCCACTAGCGGGGGTTACAGATACGCAGTATTTT	CASSPLAGVTDTQYF
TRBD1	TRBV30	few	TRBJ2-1	TGTGCCTGGCTGGTCAGGGGGATACTCAATGAGCAGTTCTTC	CAWLVRGILNEQFF
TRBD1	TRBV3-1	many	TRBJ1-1	TGTGCCAGCAGCCCCCCTTTTATGACAGGGGGATTGACTGAAGCTTTCTTT	CASSPPFMTGGLTEAFF
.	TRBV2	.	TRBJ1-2	TGTGCCAGCAAAAGGACGCATGGCTACACCTTC	CASKRTHGYTF
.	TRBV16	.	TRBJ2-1	TGTGCCAGCAGCCAAGGCCTGGGTGAGCAGTTCTTC	CASSQGLGEQFF
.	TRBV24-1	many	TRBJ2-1	TGTGCCACCAGTGACCAACTAGTCTTTGAGCAGTTCTTC	CATSDQLVFEQFF
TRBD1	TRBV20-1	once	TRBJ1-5	TGCAGTGCTAGAGAAGGGGGCAGGGGTGAGGATCAGCCCCAGCATTTT	CSAREGGRGEDQPQHF
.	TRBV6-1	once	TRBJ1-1	TGTGCCAGCAATCCGGGAGGAGGGGACACTGAAGCTTTCTTT	CASNPGGGDTEAFF
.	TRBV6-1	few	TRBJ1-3	TGTGCCAGCAGTCCGGAGCACGGCTACACCATATATTTT	CASSPEHGYTIYF
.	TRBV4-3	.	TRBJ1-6	TGCGCCAGCAGCCAAGGGGCTGGATTGGGGATCGGGACCCTCCACTTT	CASSQGAGLGIGTLHF
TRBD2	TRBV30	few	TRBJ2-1	TGTGCCTGGAGCCTGGGGACTAGCGCCTACAATGAGCAGTTCTTC	CAWSLGTSAYNEQFF
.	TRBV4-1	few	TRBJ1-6	TGCGCCAGCAGCCAAGGGGACACCGGGGCCAGGAATTCACCCCTCCACTTT	CASSQGDTGARNSPLHF
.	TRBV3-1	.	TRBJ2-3	TGTGCCAGCAGCGACTGGTCCTCCACAGATACGCAGTATTTT	CASSDWSSTDTQYF
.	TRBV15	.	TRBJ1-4	TGTGCCACCAGCAGAGTAAATGAAAAACTGTTTTTT	CATSRVNEKLFF
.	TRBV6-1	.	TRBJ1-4	TGTGCCAGCAGGAACACAGGGTCCAATGAAAAACTGTTTTTT	CASRNTGSNEKLFF
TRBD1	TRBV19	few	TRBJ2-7	TGTGCCAGCAAGCGACAGGGGTCCTACGAGCAGTACTTC	CASKRQGSYEQYF
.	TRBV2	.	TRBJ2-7	TGTGCCAGCAGTTATACCTGGGGCTCCTACGAGCAGTACTTC	CASSYTWGSYEQYF
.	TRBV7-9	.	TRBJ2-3	TGTGCCAGCAGCTCTGGGACAAAACTAGGGGTCACAGATACGCAGTATTTT	CASSSGTKLGVTDTQYF
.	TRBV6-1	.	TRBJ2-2	TGTGCCAGCAGTGAAGTGATGGCGGGACGAAACACCGGGGAGCTGTTTTTT	CASSEVMAGRNTGELFF
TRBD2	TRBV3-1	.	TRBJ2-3	TGTGCCAGCAGGGCTAGCGGGGGGTCTAGCACAGATACGCAGTATTTT	CASRASGGSSTDTQYF
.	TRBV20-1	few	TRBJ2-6	TGCAGTGCTAGGAGTGCGAGGGCCAACGTCCTGACTTTC	CSARSARANVLTF
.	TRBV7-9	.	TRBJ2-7	TGTGCCAGCAGCCCAATCGGAGGGGCCTACGAGCAGTACTTC	CASSPIGGAYEQYF
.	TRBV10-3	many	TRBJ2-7	TGTGCCATCAGTGACTCGGGACTCCAAATGGGGGAGCAGTACTTC	CAISDSGLQMGEQYF
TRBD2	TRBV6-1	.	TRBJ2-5	TGTGCCAGCAGCCGGACTAGCGGGGAGATGAGGGAGACCCAGTACTTC	CASSRTSGEMRETQYF
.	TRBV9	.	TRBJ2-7	TGTGCCAGCAGCCAAGGGGGGGCCCCATACGAGCAGTACTTC	CASSQGGAPYEQYF
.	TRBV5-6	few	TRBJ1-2	TGTGCCAGCAGCCCCTCGGGAGGGTATGGCTACACCTTC	CASSPSGGYGYTF
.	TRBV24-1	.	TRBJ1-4	TGTGCCACCAGTGATTTGGGGGAAAAACTGTTTTTT	CATSDLGEKLFF
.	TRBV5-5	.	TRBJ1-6	TGTGCCAGCAGCTCCCCGGGACGGACAAAGGGTTCACCCCTCCACTTT	CASSSPGRTKGSPLHF
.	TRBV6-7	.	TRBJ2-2	TGTGCCACAGAGGATACGGCCGGGGAGCTGTTTTTT	CATEDTAGELFF
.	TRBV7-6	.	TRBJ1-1	TGTGCCAGCAGCCAGTTGTCGGTTAGTGAAGCTTTCTTT	CASSQLSVSEAFF
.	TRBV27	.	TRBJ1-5	TGTGCCACCGGGCTGTTCAGCAATCAGCCCCAGCATTTT	CATGLFSNQPQHF
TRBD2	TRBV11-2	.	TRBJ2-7	TGTGCCAGCAGCGGGACCGGGGAGCGGGAGGACGACGAGCAGTACTTC	CASSGTGEREDDEQYF